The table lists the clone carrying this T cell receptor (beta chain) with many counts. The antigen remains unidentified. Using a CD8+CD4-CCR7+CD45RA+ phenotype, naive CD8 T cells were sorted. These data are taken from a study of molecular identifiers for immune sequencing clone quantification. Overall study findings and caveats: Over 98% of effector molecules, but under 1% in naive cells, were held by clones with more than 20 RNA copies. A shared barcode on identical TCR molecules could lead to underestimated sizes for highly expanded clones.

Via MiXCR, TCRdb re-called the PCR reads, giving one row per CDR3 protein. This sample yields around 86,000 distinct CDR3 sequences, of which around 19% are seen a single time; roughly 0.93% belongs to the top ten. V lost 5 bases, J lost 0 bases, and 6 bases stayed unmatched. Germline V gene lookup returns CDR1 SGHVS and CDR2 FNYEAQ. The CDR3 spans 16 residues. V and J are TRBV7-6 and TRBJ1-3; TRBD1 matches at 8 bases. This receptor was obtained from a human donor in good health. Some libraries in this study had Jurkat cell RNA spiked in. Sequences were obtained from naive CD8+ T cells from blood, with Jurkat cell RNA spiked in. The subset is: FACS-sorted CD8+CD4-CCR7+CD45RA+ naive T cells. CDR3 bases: TGTGCCAGCAGCCCCTGGACAGGGAGCTCTGGAAACACCATATATTTT. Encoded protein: CASSPWTGSSGNTIYF.